The rows below give T cell receptor beta chains drawn from one sample of a study of T cells in Graves' hyperthyroidism and ophthalmopathy. TCRdb reprocessed the multiplex PCR reads via MiXCR and lists one record per CDR3 protein. The sample yields some 600,000 distinct CDR3 sequences, about 14% seen once. Sequencing used blood. These receptors originate from a woman aged 25-40 years with Graves' hyperthyroidism that later progressed to Graves' ophthalmopathy. CDR3s include the opening cysteine and the closing phenylalanine or tryptophan. D genes are given only for firm matches. Only part of the rows carry a size: once, few, many, or a class if the clone is expanded.

size	V	D	J	CDR3	DNA
once	TRBV27	NA	TRBJ2-3	CASGEGLLDTQYF	TGTGCCAGCGGAGAGGGGTTGTTAGATACGCAGTATTTT
few	TRBV27	NA	TRBJ1-1	CASSFGSVAEAFF	TGTGCCAGCAGTTTCGGTTCGGTCGCTGAAGCTTTCTTT
few	TRBV7-9	NA	TRBJ2-3	CASTVSDTQYF	TGTGCCAGCACGGTGTCAGATACGCAGTATTTT
few	TRBV9	TRBD2	TRBJ2-7	CASSETVSGRNSEQYF	TGTGCCAGCAGCGAGACCGTAAGCGGGAGGAACAGCGAGCAGTACTTC
few	TRBV6-2/TRBV6-3	NA	TRBJ2-1	CASSSPGLPEGEQFF	TGTGCCAGCAGTTCCCCGGGTCTCCCCGAGGGTGAGCAGTTCTTC
many	TRBV20-1	NA	TRBJ2-3	CSARGVQGTDTQYF	TGCAGTGCTAGGGGAGTCCAGGGAACAGATACGCAGTATTTT
many	TRBV7-8	TRBD2	TRBJ2-3	CASSLAGTSGRGDTQYF	TGTGCCAGCAGCTTAGCGGGGACTAGCGGGAGAGGCGATACGCAGTATTTT
many	TRBV5-1	NA	TRBJ1-1	CASSWGEGHQNTEAFF	TGCGCCAGCAGCTGGGGAGAGGGACACCAGAACACTGAAGCTTTCTTT
NA	TRBV6-2/TRBV6-3	NA	TRBJ2-3	CASSYALGPSSDTQYF	TGTGCCAGCAGTTATGCCTTGGGCCCTAGCTCAGATACGCAGTATTTT
few	TRBV19	TRBD1	TRBJ2-5	CASSPRTGDQETQYF	TGTGCCAGTAGTCCTCGGACAGGCGACCAAGAGACCCAGTACTTC
NA	TRBV25-1	NA	TRBJ2-1	CASSLEGSDEQFF	TGTGCCAGCAGTCTAGAGGGATCGGATGAGCAGTTCTTC
many	TRBV27	NA	TRBJ1-5	CASSLSGALNQPQHF	TGTGCCAGCAGTTTATCAGGGGCCTTAAATCAGCCCCAGCATTTT
many	TRBV6-1	TRBD2	TRBJ2-2	CASTGLAGTGELFF	TGTGCCAGCACAGGACTAGCGGGAACCGGGGAGCTGTTTTTT
NA	TRBV4-1	NA	TRBJ2-7	CASSQVDGSDYEQYF	TGCGCCAGCAGCCAAGTCGATGGCAGCGACTACGAGCAGTACTTC
many	TRBV28	TRBD2	TRBJ2-1	CASSFTSGRTVGYNEQFF	TGTGCCAGCAGTTTTACTAGCGGGAGGACGGTAGGGTACAATGAGCAGTTCTTC
NA	TRBV4-1	NA	TRBJ2-2	CASSPGPANTGELFF	TGCGCCAGCAGCCCGGGACCGGCAAACACCGGGGAGCTGTTTTTT
few	TRBV19	NA	TRBJ1-3	CASSNVGGSGNTIYF	TGTGCCAGTAGTAATGTCGGAGGCTCTGGAAACACCATATATTTT
NA	TRBV29-1	TRBD1	TRBJ2-1	CSVDFLATGGSYEQFF	TGCAGCGTTGATTTCCTAGCCACAGGGGGCAGCTATGAGCAGTTCTTC
many	TRBV5-1	NA	TRBJ1-3	CASTTIGPTLGNTIYF	TGCGCCAGCACAACAATCGGACCTACTCTTGGAAACACCATATATTTT
many	TRBV11-3	NA	TRBJ2-2	CASSPRGAANTGELFF	TGTGCCAGCAGCCCACGGGGGGCCGCGAACACCGGGGAGCTGTTTTTT
many	TRBV30	NA	TRBJ2-7	CACRPSGDEQYF	TGTGCCTGCCGCCCTTCGGGGGACGAGCAGTACTTC
many	TRBV20-1	TRBD2	TRBJ2-7	CSAKGSTSVNSYEQYF	TGCAGTGCTAAGGGTTCGACTAGCGTCAACTCCTACGAGCAGTACTTC
many	TRBV7-3	TRBD1	TRBJ2-3	CASSQRQGPDTQYF	TGTGCCAGCAGCCAGAGACAGGGTCCAGATACGCAGTATTTT
few	TRBV19	TRBD2	TRBJ2-7	CASSKSGSSYEQYF	TGTGCCAGTAGTAAGAGCGGGAGCTCCTACGAGCAGTACTTC
many	TRBV20-1	NA	TRBJ2-7	CSARKRTVEEEEQYF	TGCAGTGCTAGAAAACGGACAGTTGAGGAGGAGGAGCAGTACTTC
many	TRBV6-5	TRBD2	TRBJ2-1	CASSYNLAGLGEQFF	TGTGCCAGCAGTTACAACCTAGCGGGCCTTGGGGAGCAGTTCTTC
many	TRBV2	TRBD1	TRBJ1-1	CARDRDRERGGTEAFF	TGTGCCCGCGATAGGGACAGGGAGAGAGGAGGCACTGAAGCTTTCTTT
NA	TRBV20-1	TRBD1	TRBJ2-7	CSAIGQGSYEQYF	TGCAGTGCTATCGGACAGGGATCCTACGAGCAGTACTTC
many	TRBV11-3	TRBD1	TRBJ2-5	CASSFGQGNQETQYF	TGTGCCAGCAGCTTCGGACAGGGGAACCAAGAGACCCAGTACTTC
many	TRBV13	TRBD1	TRBJ1-1	CASSFVTGVRTEAFF	TGTGCCAGCAGCTTCGTAACAGGGGTTCGGACTGAAGCTTTCTTT
few	TRBV4-3	NA	TRBJ2-7	CASSQGDGTYEQYF	TGCGCCAGCAGCCAAGGGGACGGCACCTACGAGCAGTACTTC
NA	TRBV19	NA	TRBJ1-2	CASSPRTVGEGYTF	TGTGCCAGTAGTCCCCGGACCGTGGGAGAAGGCTACACCTTC
NA	TRBV29-1	TRBD1	TRBJ2-5	CSAPGQGAQETQYF	TGCAGCGCTCCCGGACAGGGGGCCCAAGAGACCCAGTACTTC
NA	TRBV19	NA	TRBJ2-1	CASSPSNPTEQFF	TGTGCCAGTAGCCCTTCCAATCCGACGGAGCAGTTCTTC
few	TRBV19	NA	TRBJ2-3	CASSPRGEAGRIAQYF	TGTGCCAGTAGCCCACGGGGTGAGGCAGGGAGAATTGCGCAGTATTTT
few	TRBV7-6	NA	TRBJ2-2	CASSANRAPDTGELFF	TGTGCCAGCAGCGCAAACAGGGCCCCGGACACCGGGGAGCTGTTTTTT
many	TRBV14	TRBD2	TRBJ2-7	CASRREGVYEQYF	TGTGCCAGCAGGCGGGAGGGGGTCTACGAGCAGTACTTC
few	TRBV6-5	NA	TRBJ2-4	CASSYSATAGNIQYF	TGTGCCAGCAGTTACTCGGCCACTGCCGGCAACATTCAGTACTTC
many	TRBV7-8	NA	TRBJ2-5	CASSLVPAGGGTQYF	TGTGCCAGCAGCTTAGTGCCGGCCGGAGGGGGGACCCAGTACTTC
NA	TRBV4-3	NA	TRBJ1-4	CASSRLGPATNEKLFF	TGCGCCAGCAGCCGTTTGGGACCTGCAACTAATGAAAAACTGTTTTTT
many	TRBV10-3	NA	TRBJ2-5	CAISEGFGLGQETQYF	TGTGCCATCAGTGAAGGTTTTGGACTGGGCCAAGAGACCCAGTACTTC
NA	TRBV20-1	TRBD2	TRBJ2-1	CSARDRGRANNEQFF	TGCAGTGCTAGAGATCGAGGGAGGGCCAATAATGAGCAGTTCTTC
many	TRBV7-9	NA	TRBJ1-2	CASSLVHHDGYTF	TGTGCCAGCAGCTTGGTGCACCATGATGGCTACACCTTC
many	TRBV2	NA	TRBJ2-7	CASSNDRGGGSPHEQYF	TGTGCCAGCAGTAACGACAGGGGTGGCGGGAGCCCCCACGAGCAGTACTTC
few	TRBV4-2	NA	TRBJ2-1	CASTWVGGHNEQFF	TGTGCCAGCACTTGGGTGGGGGGGCACAATGAGCAGTTCTTC
few	TRBV28	NA	TRBJ1-5	CASSLPPGTLLRTVEPQHF	TGTGCCAGCAGTTTGCCACCCGGGACACTACTACGGACGGTGGAGCCCCAGCATTTT
few	TRBV9	TRBD2	TRBJ2-1	CASSPRLADNYNEQFF	TGTGCCAGCAGCCCGCGACTAGCGGATAACTACAATGAGCAGTTCTTC
NA	TRBV7-6	TRBD1	TRBJ2-7	CASSLASWDSTYEQYF	TGTGCCAGCAGCTTAGCCTCGTGGGACAGTACCTACGAGCAGTACTTC
many	TRBV6-5	TRBD1	TRBJ1-1	CASSYVGGVWDRMNTEAFF	TGTGCCAGCAGTTACGTTGGGGGTGTGTGGGACAGGATGAACACTGAAGCTTTCTTT
few	TRBV9	TRBD2	TRBJ2-2	CASSPTSGRDTGELFF	TGTGCCAGCAGCCCGACTAGCGGGAGGGACACCGGGGAGCTGTTTTTT
few	TRBV27	NA	TRBJ2-3	CASRSVLLTDTQYF	TGTGCCAGCAGGAGTGTCCTTCTCACAGATACGCAGTATTTT
NA	TRBV2	NA	TRBJ1-5	CASSEDSRNQPQHF	TGTGCCAGCAGTGAGGACAGTCGGAATCAGCCCCAGCATTTT
many	TRBV20-1	NA	TRBJ1-5	CSAKDYSNQPQHF	TGCAGTGCCAAAGATTATAGCAATCAGCCCCAGCATTTT
many	TRBV2	TRBD1	TRBJ2-5	CASKSGGETQYF	TGTGCCAGCAAGTCAGGGGGCGAGACCCAGTACTTC
many	TRBV27	NA	TRBJ2-2	CASSFEGGTGELFF	TGTGCCAGCAGTTTCGAGGGAGGAACCGGGGAGCTGTTTTTT
NA	TRBV20-1	TRBD2	TRBJ2-3	CSASHGLADTDTQYF	TGCAGTGCTAGTCACGGGCTAGCGGACACAGATACGCAGTATTTT
many	TRBV6-5	NA	TRBJ2-3	CASSYSGQGIRTDTQYF	TGTGCCAGCAGTTACTCCGGGCAGGGTATCCGCACAGATACGCAGTATTTT
NA	TRBV7-8	NA	TRBJ1-3	CASSLPPGNTIYF	TGTGCCAGCAGCTTACCCCCTGGAAACACCATATATTTT
many	TRBV11-2	NA	TRBJ2-7	CASSLGVEVYEQYF	TGTGCCAGCAGCTTAGGTGTAGAAGTTTACGAGCAGTACTTC